The rows below give T cell receptor beta chains drawn from one sample of a study of shared clonotypes between healthy human individuals. Sequenced by immunoSEQ multiplex PCR; TCRdb stores in-frame clones only, minus some. Seen here are approximately 470,000 clones, about 78% observed once, and the top ten hold more than 10%. Sequencing was performed on PBMCs. Every receptor here comes from a woman in her 40s in good health. Some clones in this sample may be carry-over from other donors' samples. Each CDR3 is given with its conserved first and last residue. A D gene is named only where the DNA matches it firmly.

j_call: TRBJ1-5
v_call: TRBV19
d_call: -
cdr3_aa: CASSPGTAPQHF

j_call: TRBJ2-6
v_call: TRBV28
d_call: -
cdr3_aa: CAVGSGANVLTF

j_call: TRBJ1-5
v_call: TRBV2
d_call: -
cdr3_aa: CASRDSTYQPQHF

j_call: TRBJ2-7
v_call: TRBV7-2
d_call: TRBD2
cdr3_aa: CASSLGLAGGYEQYF

j_call: TRBJ1-2
v_call: TRBV28
d_call: -
cdr3_aa: CASSLPGNYGYTF

j_call: TRBJ2-2
v_call: TRBV28
d_call: -
cdr3_aa: CASSRPRSGTGELFF

j_call: TRBJ2-7
v_call: TRBV25-1
d_call: TRBD1
cdr3_aa: CASSDSSGQGIYEQYF

j_call: TRBJ1-2
v_call: TRBV7-9
d_call: -
cdr3_aa: CASSLVRDGEGYTF

j_call: TRBJ2-1
v_call: TRBV5-4
d_call: TRBD2
cdr3_aa: CASSLGLGGRAGGYNEQFF

j_call: TRBJ1-3
v_call: TRBV21-1
d_call: -
cdr3_aa: CASSHDRSGNTIYF

j_call: TRBJ2-1
v_call: TRBV7-8
d_call: TRBD2
cdr3_aa: CASSPGTSGRVLNEQFF

j_call: TRBJ2-5
v_call: TRBV5-1
d_call: -
cdr3_aa: CASSLRSLSTMYQETQYF

j_call: TRBJ2-2
v_call: TRBV4-2
d_call: TRBD2
cdr3_aa: CASRRLAGEIGELFF

j_call: TRBJ2-1
v_call: TRBV29-1
d_call: TRBD2
cdr3_aa: CSVEGPSGPYNEQFF

j_call: TRBJ2-7
v_call: TRBV11-2
d_call: -
cdr3_aa: CASSKPPSNEQYF

j_call: TRBJ2-3
v_call: TRBV7-2
d_call: -
cdr3_aa: CASSLGRARTDTQYF

j_call: TRBJ2-7
v_call: TRBV20-1
d_call: -
cdr3_aa: CSAVSSEQYF

j_call: TRBJ2-2
v_call: TRBV27
d_call: -
cdr3_aa: CASSPTGFLNGELFF

j_call: TRBJ2-7
v_call: TRBV6-6
d_call: TRBD2
cdr3_aa: CARAGTSGRRTYEQYF

j_call: TRBJ2-6
v_call: TRBV9
d_call: -
cdr3_aa: CASSDPPGANVLTF

j_call: TRBJ1-5
v_call: TRBV27
d_call: TRBD1
cdr3_aa: CASSPGQRRWASNQPQHF

j_call: TRBJ2-1
v_call: TRBV28
d_call: -
cdr3_aa: CASSLGGGGEQFF

j_call: TRBJ2-1
v_call: TRBV21-1
d_call: -
cdr3_aa: CASSCLTVQQFF

j_call: TRBJ1-2
v_call: TRBV12-5
d_call: -
cdr3_aa: CASGLVRGAESYGYTF

j_call: TRBJ1-4
v_call: TRBV19
d_call: -
cdr3_aa: CASSILYRGEKLFF

j_call: TRBJ2-7
v_call: TRBV5-6
d_call: -
cdr3_aa: CASSNLIRDHEQYF

j_call: TRBJ2-1
v_call: TRBV5-1
d_call: -
cdr3_aa: CASSERFGENEQFF

j_call: TRBJ2-3
v_call: TRBV9
d_call: -
cdr3_aa: CASSAQGHGTDTQYF

j_call: TRBJ2-7
v_call: TRBV18
d_call: -
cdr3_aa: CASSQDYTYEQYF

j_call: TRBJ1-5
v_call: TRBV19
d_call: TRBD1
cdr3_aa: CASRPTGGSNQPQHF

j_call: TRBJ1-2
v_call: TRBV5-1
d_call: TRBD1
cdr3_aa: CASSLVGDSYGYTF

j_call: TRBJ2-7
v_call: TRBV7-2
d_call: TRBD1
cdr3_aa: CASSSKVPGQGAYEQYF

j_call: TRBJ2-2
v_call: TRBV19
d_call: -
cdr3_aa: CASGDQSTGELFF

j_call: TRBJ2-2
v_call: TRBV27
d_call: -
cdr3_aa: CASSPIPEVGELFF

j_call: TRBJ1-2
v_call: TRBV6-5
d_call: -
cdr3_aa: CASRPDGDYGYTF

j_call: TRBJ2-7
v_call: TRBV4-1
d_call: TRBD2
cdr3_aa: CASSQGRLAIYEQYF

j_call: TRBJ2-7
v_call: TRBV28
d_call: -
cdr3_aa: CASRFRDIALYEQYF

j_call: TRBJ1-1
v_call: TRBV19
d_call: -
cdr3_aa: CASSIRARLEAFF

j_call: TRBJ2-1
v_call: TRBV5-1
d_call: TRBD2
cdr3_aa: CASSLRLAGANEQFF

j_call: TRBJ2-3
v_call: TRBV7-9
d_call: TRBD2
cdr3_aa: CASSLVEREFSDTQYF

j_call: TRBJ2-6
v_call: TRBV30
d_call: -
cdr3_aa: CAWSLGSGANVLTF

j_call: -
v_call: TRBV4-1
d_call: -
cdr3_aa: CASSQDQAGTYEQYF

j_call: TRBJ2-7
v_call: TRBV9
d_call: -
cdr3_aa: CASSPRGGDSSYEQYF

j_call: TRBJ2-5
v_call: TRBV19
d_call: TRBD2
cdr3_aa: CASRLAGVETQYF

j_call: TRBJ2-3
v_call: TRBV5-1
d_call: TRBD2
cdr3_aa: CASSLGGRTGTQYF

j_call: TRBJ2-5
v_call: TRBV18
d_call: -
cdr3_aa: CASSPQRETQYF

j_call: TRBJ1-2
v_call: TRBV13
d_call: -
cdr3_aa: CASSLGFTGPSIYGYTF

j_call: TRBJ2-7
v_call: TRBV7-8
d_call: -
cdr3_aa: CASSFGRVSGRGPYEQYF

j_call: TRBJ2-7
v_call: TRBV2
d_call: TRBD1
cdr3_aa: CASRATGGGYEQYF